This T cell receptor (beta chain) originates from a study of Graves' ophthalmopathy and Graves' hyperthyroidism. Having ophthalmopathy, the donors showed moderate-to-severe activity, CAS ≥3 and NOSPECS ≥4, with disease lasting under 3 months. For repertoire sequencing, the TCR beta CDR3 regions were amplified from RNA transcripts. Following a first-round RT-PCR that used HTBI primers, a second-round multiplex PCR was carried out. TCRdb used MiXCR to reprocess the multiplex PCR reads, holding one entry per CDR3 protein. In the table there are a few hundred thousand distinct CDR3 sequences, around 18% of which are singletons. The V segment lost 7 bases and the J segment 2 bases; nucleotides outside the gene matches: 8. The CDR3 sequence is 15 residues long.

The sequenced material came from peripheral blood. This TCR was recovered from a woman aged 18 to 35 with Graves' ophthalmopathy. The rearrangement joins TRBV12-3 or TRBV12-4 to TRBJ2-3, with TRBD2 matching over 8 bases. CDR3 loop: CASNEGLGPTDTQYF. The CDR3 DNA is TGTGCCAGCAACGAGGGACTAGGCCCCACAGATACGCAGTATTTT.